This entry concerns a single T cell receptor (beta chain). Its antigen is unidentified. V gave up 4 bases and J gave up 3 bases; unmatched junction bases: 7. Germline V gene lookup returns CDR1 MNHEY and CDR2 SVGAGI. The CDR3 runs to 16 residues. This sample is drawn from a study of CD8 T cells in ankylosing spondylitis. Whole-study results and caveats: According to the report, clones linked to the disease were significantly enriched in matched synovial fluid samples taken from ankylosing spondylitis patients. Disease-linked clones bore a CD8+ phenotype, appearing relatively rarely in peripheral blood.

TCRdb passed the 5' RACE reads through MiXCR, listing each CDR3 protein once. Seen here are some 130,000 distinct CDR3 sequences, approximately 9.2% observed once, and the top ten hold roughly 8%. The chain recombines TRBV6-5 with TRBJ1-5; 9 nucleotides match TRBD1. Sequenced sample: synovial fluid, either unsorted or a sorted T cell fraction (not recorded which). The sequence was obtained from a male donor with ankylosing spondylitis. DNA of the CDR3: TGTGCCAGCAGTTTCGCAACAGGGGGCTACAATCAGCCCCAGCATTTT. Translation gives CASSFATGGYNQPQHF.